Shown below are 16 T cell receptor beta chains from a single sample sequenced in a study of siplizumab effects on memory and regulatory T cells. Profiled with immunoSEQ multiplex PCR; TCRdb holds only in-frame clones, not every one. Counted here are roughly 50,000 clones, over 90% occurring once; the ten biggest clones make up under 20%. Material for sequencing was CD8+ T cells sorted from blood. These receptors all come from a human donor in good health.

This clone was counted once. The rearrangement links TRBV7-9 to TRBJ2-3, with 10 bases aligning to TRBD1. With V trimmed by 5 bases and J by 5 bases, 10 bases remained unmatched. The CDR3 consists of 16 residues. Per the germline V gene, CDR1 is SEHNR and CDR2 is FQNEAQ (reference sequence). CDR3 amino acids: CASSSDEGQGKDTQYF. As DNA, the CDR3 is TGTGCCAGCAGCAGCGACGAGGGACAGGGGAAAGATACGCAGTATTTT.

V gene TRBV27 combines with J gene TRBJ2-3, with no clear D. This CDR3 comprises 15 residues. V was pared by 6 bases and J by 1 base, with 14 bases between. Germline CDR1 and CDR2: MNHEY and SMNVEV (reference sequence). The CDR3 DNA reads TGTGCCAGCAGCCCGGGCGGTGGTGGCACAGATACGCAGTATTTT. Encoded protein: CASSPGGGGTDTQYF.

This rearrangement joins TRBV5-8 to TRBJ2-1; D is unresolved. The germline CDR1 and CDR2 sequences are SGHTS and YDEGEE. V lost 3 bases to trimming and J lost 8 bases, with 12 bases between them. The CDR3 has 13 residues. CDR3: CASSSKLRYEQFF. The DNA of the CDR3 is TGTGCCAGCAGCTCAAAATTGAGGTATGAGCAGTTCTTC.

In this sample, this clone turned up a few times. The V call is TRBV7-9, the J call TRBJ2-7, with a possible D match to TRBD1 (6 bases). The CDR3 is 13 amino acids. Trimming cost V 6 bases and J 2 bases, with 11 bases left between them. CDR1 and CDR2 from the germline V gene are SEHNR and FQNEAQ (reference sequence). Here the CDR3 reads CASSPRDTYEQYF. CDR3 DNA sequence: TGTGCCAGCAGTCCCCGGGACACCTACGAGCAGTACTTC.

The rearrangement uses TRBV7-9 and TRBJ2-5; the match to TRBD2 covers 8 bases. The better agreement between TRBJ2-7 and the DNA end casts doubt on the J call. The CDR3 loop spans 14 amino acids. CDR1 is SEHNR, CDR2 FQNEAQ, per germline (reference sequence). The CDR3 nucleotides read TGTGCCAGCAGTCCGCCGGGGGGGAACTACGAGCAGTACTTC. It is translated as CASSPPGGNYEQYF.

The CDR3 reads CASSFAGTGNGYTF. The CDR3 bases are TGTGCCAGCAGTTTCGCCGGGACAGGGAATGGCTACACCTTC. This rearrangement joins TRBV6-5 to TRBJ1-2; TRBD1 aligns across 9 bases. V was pared by 4 bases and J by 6 bases, with 6 bases of the junction left unmatched. The CDR3 is 14 residues long. Germline V CDR1 and CDR2: MNHEY, SVGAGI.

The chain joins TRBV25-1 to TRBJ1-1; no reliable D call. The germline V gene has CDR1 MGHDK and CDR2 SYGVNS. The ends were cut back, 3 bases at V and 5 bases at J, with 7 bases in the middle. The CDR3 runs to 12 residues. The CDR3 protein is CASSERDTEAFF. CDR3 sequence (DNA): TGTGCCAGCAGTGAGAGGGATACTGAAGCTTTCTTT.

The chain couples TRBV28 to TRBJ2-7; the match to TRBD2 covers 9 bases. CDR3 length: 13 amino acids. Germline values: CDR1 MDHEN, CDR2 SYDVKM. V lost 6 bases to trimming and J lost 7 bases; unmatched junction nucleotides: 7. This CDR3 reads CASRIAGASEQYF. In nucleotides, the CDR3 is TGTGCCAGCAGAATAGCGGGAGCGAGTGAGCAGTACTTC.

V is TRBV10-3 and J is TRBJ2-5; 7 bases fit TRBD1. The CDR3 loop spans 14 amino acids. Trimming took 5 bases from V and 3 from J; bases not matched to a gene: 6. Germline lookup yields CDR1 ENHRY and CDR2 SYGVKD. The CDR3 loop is CAISRQGAEETQYF. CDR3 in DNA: TGTGCCATCAGTAGACAGGGAGCAGAAGAGACCCAGTACTTC.

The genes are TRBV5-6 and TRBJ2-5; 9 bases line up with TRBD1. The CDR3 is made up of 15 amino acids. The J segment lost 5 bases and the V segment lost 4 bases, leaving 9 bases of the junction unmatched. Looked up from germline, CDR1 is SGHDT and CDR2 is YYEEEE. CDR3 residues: CASSNSGQGFETQYF. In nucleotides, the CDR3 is TGTGCCAGCAGCAACTCGGGACAGGGTTTTGAGACCCAGTACTTC. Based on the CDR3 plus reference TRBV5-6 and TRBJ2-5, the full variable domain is DAGVTQSPTHLIKTRGQQVTLRCSPKSGHDTVSWYQQALGQGPQFIFQYYEEEERQRGNFPDRFSGHQFPNYSSELNVNALLLGDSALYLCASSNSGQGFETQYFGPGTRLLVL.

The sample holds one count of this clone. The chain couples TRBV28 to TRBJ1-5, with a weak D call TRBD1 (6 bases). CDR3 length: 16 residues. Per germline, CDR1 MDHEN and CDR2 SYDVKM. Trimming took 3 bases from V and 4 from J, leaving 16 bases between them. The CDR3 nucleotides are TGTGCCAGCAGTTTTCACGGATCAGGGGAGAATCAGCCCCAGCATTTT. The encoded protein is CASSFHGSGENQPQHF.

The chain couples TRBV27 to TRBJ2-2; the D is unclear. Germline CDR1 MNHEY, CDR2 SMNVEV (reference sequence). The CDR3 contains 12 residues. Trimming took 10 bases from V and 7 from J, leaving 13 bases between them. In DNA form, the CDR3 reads TGTGCCACCGTCGACGAGGACGGGGAGCTGTTTTTT. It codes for CATVDEDGELFF.

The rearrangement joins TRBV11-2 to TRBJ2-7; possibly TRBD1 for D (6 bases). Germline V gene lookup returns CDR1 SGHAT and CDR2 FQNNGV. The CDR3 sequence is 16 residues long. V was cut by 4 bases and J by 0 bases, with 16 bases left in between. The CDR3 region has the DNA TGTGCCAGCAGCTCACCGACAGGTCCGAGCTCCTACGAGCAGTACTTC. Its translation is CASSSPTGPSSYEQYF.

CDR3 DNA: TGTGCCAGCAGCCCTACTGACTCTACCTACGAGCAGTACTTC. Translation: CASSPTDSTYEQYF. This chain connects TRBV4-2 to TRBJ2-7; D uncertain. V gave up 4 bases and J gave up 2 bases, with 12 bases separating them. CDR1 and CDR2 from the germline V gene are LGHNA and YNFKEQ. The CDR3 has 14 amino acids.

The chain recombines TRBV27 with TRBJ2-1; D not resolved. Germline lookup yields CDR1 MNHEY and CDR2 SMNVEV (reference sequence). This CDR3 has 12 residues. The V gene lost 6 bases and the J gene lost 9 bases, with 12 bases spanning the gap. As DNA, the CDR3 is TGTGCCAGCAGGTTTAGGGTGGGTGAGCAGTTCTTC. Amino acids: CASRFRVGEQFF.

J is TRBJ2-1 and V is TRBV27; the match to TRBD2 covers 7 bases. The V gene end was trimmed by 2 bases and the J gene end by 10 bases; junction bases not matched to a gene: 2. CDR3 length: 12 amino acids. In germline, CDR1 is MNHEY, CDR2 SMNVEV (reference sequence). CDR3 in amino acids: CASSLVSGEQFF. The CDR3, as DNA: TGTGCCAGCAGTTTAGTTAGCGGGGAGCAGTTCTTC.